The next 31 T cell receptor beta chains were all read from a single sample in a study of Ad26.COV2.S vaccination and SARS-CoV-2 variants. The table came from immunoSEQ multiplex PCR; TCRdb's copy has only in-frame clones and leaves some out. The repertoire holds 450,000 to 550,000 clones, 89% seen once, with around 1.6% in the top ten. The treatment was: roughly 20 received Ad26.COV2.S at low or high dose, single or two shots; roughly five received placebo; per-sample allocation not given. Samples analyzed were those drawn on day 63 after the first vaccine or placebo injection. This specimen was peripheral blood, taken in a trial of Ad26.COV2.S vaccine versus placebo. All receptors come from a person aged 18-65 years who received the Ad26.COV2.S COVID-19 vaccine or a placebo.

The chain joins TRBV9 to TRBJ2-7, with D possibly being TRBD1 (6 bases). Trimming removed 2 bases at V and 6 bases at J, with 12 bases between. Looked up from germline, CDR1 is SGDLS and CDR2 is YYNGEE. The CDR3 is 13 residues long. CDR3 DNA: TGTGCCAGCAGCGTTCAGGGGTCAGGCGAGCAGTACTTC. This gives the protein CASSVQGSGEQYF.

The chain uses TRBV5-4 and TRBJ1-2, with D perhaps matching TRBD1 (5 bases). V lost 4 bases, J lost 3 bases, and 7 bases lay in between. The CDR3 loop spans 12 amino acids. The germline V gene encodes CDR1 SGHNT and CDR2 YYREEE (reference sequence). The CDR3 DNA reads TGTGCCAGCAGCGGCAGGGACTATGGCTACACCTTC. As protein: CASSGRDYGYTF.

The table lists this clone with a count of one. V and J are TRBV28 and TRBJ2-7; TRBD2 is a possible D gene (5 bases). Germline values: CDR1 MDHEN, CDR2 SYDVKM. Trimming cost V 5 bases and J 7 bases, with 12 bases left between them. The CDR3 runs to 12 residues. The CDR3 is CASSQERREQYF. DNA for the CDR3: TGTGCCAGCAGTCAGGAGCGGAGGGAGCAGTACTTC.

The gene calls are TRBV28 and TRBJ2-5; 16 nucleotides align to TRBD2. V shed 6 bases and J 2 bases; nucleotides not matched to a gene: 3. Germline CDR1 reads MDHEN; CDR2 reads SYDVKM. The CDR3 has 16 residues. The CDR3 here is CASSLGLAGGQETQYF. The CDR3 coding sequence is TGTGCCAGCAGCCTGGGACTAGCGGGAGGGCAAGAGACCCAGTACTTC.

V is TRBV4-2 and J is TRBJ2-7, with TRBD2 matching over 7 bases. J was trimmed by 3 bases and V by 3 bases; bases with no gene match: 2. CDR3 length: 13 residues. Germline values: CDR1 LGHNA, CDR2 YNFKEQ. CDR3 in DNA: TGTGCCAGCAGCCAGGGCGGGAGCTACGAGCAGTACTTC. It specifies CASSQGGSYEQYF.

The chain recombines TRBV11-3 with TRBJ1-1; no definite D call. The CDR3 spans 13 residues. Germline CDR1 is SGHNT and CDR2 is YENEEA. The V gene lost 4 bases and the J gene lost 3 bases, with 9 bases spanning the gap. In nucleotides, the CDR3 is TGTGCCAGCAGCTCCCGGAGTGACACTGAAGCTTTCTTT. This sequence encodes CASSSRSDTEAFF.

This clone was recorded once. The gene calls are TRBV5-8 and TRBJ2-7; D call uncertain. The V and J ends lost 4 bases and 6 bases respectively, with 14 bases between them. Germline loops: CDR1 SGHTS, CDR2 YDEGEE. The CDR3 length is 13 residues. The CDR3 here is CASSTDPFGEQYF. The CDR3 DNA sequence: TGTGCCAGCAGCACGGACCCATTCGGCGAGCAGTACTTC. Full variable domain (remainder filled in from reference TRBV5-8 and TRBJ2-7): EAGVTQSPTHLIKTRGQQATLRCSPISGHTSVYWYQQALGLGLQFLLWYDEGEERNRGNFPPRFSGRQFPNYSSELNVNALELEDSALYLCASSTDPFGEQYFGPGTRLTVT.

This rearrangement joins TRBV2 to TRBJ2-1; D call uncertain. Trimming stripped 6 bases from V and 4 bases from J, with 10 bases between. The CDR3 runs 13 residues. The germline CDR1 and CDR2 sequences are SNHLY and FYNNEI. The CDR3 region is CASRRLKYNEQFF. CDR3 DNA: TGTGCCAGCAGGCGCCTCAAGTACAATGAGCAGTTCTTC.

The CDR3 DNA is TGTGCCACCCGCGGGACAGGGGTTGGAAAACTGTTTTTT. This translates into CATRGTGVGKLFF. The chain links TRBV15 to TRBJ1-4, with 10 bases that match TRBD1. CDR1 LNHNV and CDR2 YYDKDF come from the germline V gene (reference sequence). CDR3 length: 13 amino acids. Trimming removed 8 bases from V and 10 bases from J; junction bases left unmatched: 7.

This clone has only one observation. This chain connects TRBV2 to TRBJ2-7; D uncertain. Deletions cut 6 bases from V and 3 bases from J, with 6 bases between. Germline CDR1 SNHLY, CDR2 FYNNEI. This CDR3 is built from 11 residues. The CDR3 here is CASRNSYEQYF. The CDR3, as DNA: TGTGCCAGCAGGAATAGCTACGAGCAGTACTTC.

The chain links TRBV7-9 to TRBJ1-6, with 10 bases lining up with TRBD1. V gave up 1 base and J gave up 7 bases; unmatched junction bases: 4. This CDR3 has 16 amino acids. The germline gives CDR1 SEHNR, CDR2 FQNEAQ (reference sequence). The CDR3 protein is CASSLGTGGGNSPLHF. The CDR3 coding sequence is TGTGCCAGCAGCTTAGGGACAGGGGGGGGAAATTCACCCCTCCACTTT.

The rearrangement links TRBV28 to TRBJ1-2; D is perhaps TRBD1 (5 bases). Germline V gene sequence: CDR1 MDHEN, CDR2 SYDVKM. Trimming cost V 8 bases and J 7 bases, with 17 bases left between them. The CDR3 has 13 amino acids. In nucleotides, the CDR3 is TGTGCCAGCTCAGCCGGAGGGGTGGGTGGCTACACCTTC. Encoded protein: CASSAGGVGGYTF.

The chain is built from TRBV6-5 and TRBJ2-7, with D perhaps being TRBD1 or TRBD2 (5 bases each). With 6 bases removed from V and 5 bases from J, the gap between germline ends came to 20 bases. The germline V gene encodes CDR1 MNHEY and CDR2 SVGAGI. The CDR3 totals 15 residues. Here the CDR3 reads CASRQVTGGRDEQYF. DNA of the CDR3: TGTGCCAGCAGACAGGTAACTGGAGGTCGGGACGAGCAGTACTTC.

A single count supports this clone. CDR3 sequence: CATSDSPGTGKTGELFF. The CDR3 DNA reads as TGTGCCACCAGTGACAGCCCCGGGACAGGAAAAACCGGGGAGCTGTTTTTT. The chain is built from TRBV24-1 and TRBJ2-2; TRBD1 matches at 8 bases. Germline CDR1 reads KGHDR; CDR2 reads SFDVKD. The CDR3 length is 17 residues. V gave up 4 bases and J gave up 5 bases; unmatched junction bases: 11.

The chain couples TRBV5-1 to TRBJ2-3; D is unresolved. The CDR3 is made up of 13 amino acids. Germline assignment: CDR1 SGHRS and CDR2 YFSETQ. V was trimmed by 4 bases and J by 4 bases, leaving 10 bases between them. The CDR3 DNA is TGCGCCAGCAGCGCCGAATCCGCAGATACGCAGTATTTT. It codes for CASSAESADTQYF.

The chain has TRBV5-1 and TRBJ2-3; 10 bases line up with TRBD2. The germline gives CDR1 SGHRS, CDR2 YFSETQ. CDR3 length: 14 amino acids. Germline trimming cut 1 base from V and 6 bases from J; bases unmatched to any gene: 2. The CDR3 nucleotides read TGCGCCAGCAGCTTGCTAGCGGGGGTGGATACGCAGTATTTT. It specifies CASSLLAGVDTQYF.

The chain has TRBV27 and TRBJ2-1; 10 nucleotides match TRBD2. CDR1 and CDR2 from the germline V gene are MNHEY and SMNVEV (reference sequence). The CDR3 is made up of 14 amino acids. Trimming removed 8 bases from V and 8 bases from J; junction bases left unmatched: 9. The chain's CDR3 is CASQRASGSYEQFF. The CDR3 coding sequence is TGTGCCAGCCAGCGGGCTAGCGGGAGCTATGAGCAGTTCTTC.

J is TRBJ1-2 and V is TRBV20-1, with D possibly TRBD1 on 5 matching bases. V was pared by 4 bases and J by 12 bases, with 15 bases between. From germline, CDR1 is DFQATT and CDR2 SNEGSKA (reference sequence). This CDR3 has 11 residues. DNA of the CDR3: TGCAGTGCTACCGGCAGGGAGGGCAACACCTTC. It specifies CSATGREGNTF.

Of note for this clone: Within the sample, other DNA sequences also encode this same CDR3. The chain has TRBV5-1 and TRBJ1-1; D is unresolved. The CDR3 is 13 amino acids. Per germline, CDR1 SGHRS and CDR2 YFSETQ. V was pared by 4 bases and J by 0 bases, with 7 bases between. This CDR3 reads CASSRNLNTEAFF. As DNA, the CDR3 is TGCGCCAGCAGCCGTAACTTGAACACTGAAGCTTTCTTT.

This rearrangement joins TRBV27 to TRBJ2-2; tentatively, D is TRBD1 (5 bases). The length of the CDR3 is 12 residues. The germline V gene encodes CDR1 MNHEY and CDR2 SMNVEV (reference sequence). V was cut by 6 bases and J by 3 bases, with 5 bases left in between. CDR3 residues: CASRGDTGELFF. The CDR3 DNA reads TGTGCCAGCAGAGGGGACACCGGGGAGCTGTTTTTT.

The CDR3 reads CASSFRTGQSGSPLHF. For the CDR3, the DNA is TGTGCCAGCAGCTTCAGGACAGGACAGAGTGGATCACCCCTCCACTTT. The gene calls are TRBV7-2 and TRBJ1-6; TRBD1 agrees at 7 bases. The V gene end was trimmed by 3 bases and the J gene end by 10 bases; junction bases not matched to a gene: 12. Per germline, CDR1 SGHTA and CDR2 FQGNSA. The CDR3 totals 16 residues.

This rearrangement joins TRBV7-9 to TRBJ2-3, with 7 bases aligning to TRBD2. The CDR3 contains 16 residues. Trimming took 0 bases from V and 2 from J; bases not matched to a gene: 5. The V gene's germline CDR1 is SEHNR and CDR2 FQNEAQ (reference sequence). The CDR3 sequence: CASSLAYAGDTDTQYF. The CDR3 DNA reads TGTGCCAGCAGCTTAGCGTATGCGGGAGACACAGATACGCAGTATTTT.

DNA of the CDR3: TGCGCCAGCAGCCAAGATGGTGGATCGGTTAAGGCGGCCCAGTACTTC. As protein: CASSQDGGSVKAAQYF. The chain links TRBV4-1 to TRBJ2-5; D is uncertain. Germline assignment: CDR1 MGHRA and CDR2 YSYEKL. The CDR3 is made up of 16 amino acids. Trimming took off 0 bases at V and 9 bases at J, with 20 bases between the two ends.

This rearrangement joins TRBV7-9 to TRBJ1-1; tentative D call: TRBD1 (6 bases). Trimming left V 8 bases short and J 3 bases short, with 16 bases between. The CDR3 consists of 14 residues. Germline CDR1 reads SEHNR; CDR2 reads FQNEAQ (reference sequence). This CDR3 reads CASGIRGGDTEAFF. Written as DNA, the CDR3 is TGTGCCAGCGGTATCAGGGGTGGCGACACTGAAGCTTTCTTT.

This chain links TRBV19 with TRBJ2-1, with D maybe TRBD2 (5 bases). V dropped 3 bases and J dropped 6 bases, with 18 bases sitting between them. This CDR3 has 16 amino acids. In germline, CDR1 is LNHDA, CDR2 SQIVND (reference sequence). CDR3 protein: CASSIMGSPAGNEQFF. The CDR3 DNA is TGTGCCAGTAGTATTATGGGGAGCCCCGCCGGCAATGAGCAGTTCTTC.

V gene TRBV6-5 combines with J gene TRBJ2-7; weak D call: TRBD2 (7 bases). Germline V lookup: CDR1 MNHEY, CDR2 SVGAGI. The V and J ends lost 7 bases and 5 bases respectively, with 15 bases between them. CDR3 size: 13 residues. The CDR3 bases are TGTGCCAGCAAGAGACCCGGGGGGCACGAGCAGTACTTC. It encodes CASKRPGGHEQYF.

The rearrangement joins TRBV5-4 to TRBJ2-3, with a possible D match to TRBD2 (6 bases). CDR1 and CDR2 from the germline V gene are SGHNT and YYREEE (reference sequence). The CDR3 contains 15 residues. V dropped 1 base and J dropped 0 bases, with 9 bases sitting between them. CDR3 nucleotide sequence: TGTGCCAGCAGCTTGACTAGCTTGAGCACAGATACGCAGTATTTT. Its translation is CASSLTSLSTDTQYF.

This clone was seen once. The chain links TRBV7-9 to TRBJ2-1; 13 nucleotides match TRBD2. This CDR3 is 18 amino acids long. The V segment lost 5 bases and the J segment 0 bases; nucleotides outside the gene matches: 7. The V gene's germline CDR1 is SEHNR and CDR2 FQNEAQ (reference sequence). CDR3 bases: TGTGCCAGCAGCATCGGACTAGCGGGGGCCTTCTCCTACAATGAGCAGTTCTTC. Translating gives CASSIGLAGAFSYNEQFF.

The chain carries TRBV18 and TRBJ2-2; D is unclear. Per the germline V gene, CDR1 is KGHSH and CDR2 is LQKENI. This CDR3 contains 17 residues. Trimming cost V 2 bases and J 1 base, with 14 bases left between them. In nucleotides, the CDR3 is TGTGCCAGCTCACCATTTGGATCATCAGGGAACACCGGGGAGCTGTTTTTT. It is translated as CASSPFGSSGNTGELFF.

The chain joins TRBV28 to TRBJ2-2; possible D gene TRBD2, 5 bases. Germline assignment: CDR1 MDHEN and CDR2 SYDVKM. This CDR3 spans 13 amino acids. Trimming removed 11 bases at V and 0 bases at J, with 10 bases between. CDR3 in amino acids: CAGRETNTGELFF. CDR3 DNA sequence: TGTGCCGGCCGGGAAACGAACACCGGGGAGCTGTTTTTT.

The V gene is TRBV19, the J gene TRBJ1-1; D gene uncertain. The CDR3 runs 12 residues. CDR1 and CDR2 (germline): LNHDA, SQIVND (reference sequence). Trimming shortened V by 8 bases and J by 5 bases, and 12 bases separated the two germline ends. The CDR3 here is CASSSGWTEAFF. CDR3 sequence (DNA): TGTGCCAGTTCTTCAGGTTGGACTGAAGCTTTCTTT.